The next 17 T cell receptor beta chains were all read from a single sample in a study of response to subunit inactivated influenza vaccine. TCRdb re-derived calls from the RT-PCR reads in MiXCR, one entry per CDR3 protein. This table has a few hundred thousand distinct CDR3 sequences, approximately 14% appearing once. The source was PBMCs from blood, collected 12 days after vaccination. The origin of the receptors is a man aged 50 or older who received an inactivated influenza vaccine.

The V gene is TRBV4-3, the J gene TRBJ2-7; D possibly corresponds to TRBD1 (6 bases). Deletions cut 1 base from V and 4 bases from J, with 14 bases between. The CDR3 has 15 residues. Germline assignment: CDR1 LGHNA and CDR2 YSLEER. DNA of the CDR3: TGCGCCAGCAGCCAAGGAACAGGGTCAGGGTACGAGCAGTACTTC. Its protein product is CASSQGTGSGYEQYF.

The chain combines TRBV12-3 or TRBV12-4 with TRBJ2-7; 7 nucleotides align to TRBD2. The CDR3 loop spans 15 amino acids. V shed 4 bases, J shed 4 bases, and the junction held 10 bases outside the gene matches. CDR3 DNA sequence: TGTGCCAGCAGTTCTTATGCGGGAGTAGAATACGAGCAGTACTTC. It yields the protein CASSSYAGVEYEQYF.

V and J are TRBV7-2 and TRBJ2-6; D call uncertain. Between the trimmed V and J ends, which lost 4 bases and 2 bases, there was a span of 12 bases. The CDR3 has 16 amino acids. Germline V lookup: CDR1 SGHTA, CDR2 FQGNSA. The CDR3 region has the DNA TGTGCCAGCAGCTCCCCGCTCCTAACTGGGGCCAACGTCCTGACTTTC. This gives the protein CASSSPLLTGANVLTF.

This chain uses TRBV5-1 with TRBJ2-1; D not resolved. V lost 5 bases and J lost 1, with 13 bases in between. The length of the CDR3 is 15 residues. CDR1 and CDR2 from the germline V gene are SGHRS and YFSETQ. The CDR3 is CASRERASSYNEQFF. CDR3 DNA sequence: TGCGCCAGCAGGGAGAGAGCGAGTTCCTACAATGAGCAGTTCTTC.

This chain joins TRBV9 and TRBJ2-7, with 8 nucleotides matching TRBD2. After removal of 2 bases from V and 3 bases from J, the junction contained 7 bases not matched to a gene. Germline CDR1 reads SGDLS; CDR2 reads YYNGEE. This CDR3 region has 15 residues. CDR3 bases: TGTGCCAGCAGCGTGGATAGCGGGACCCACTACGAGCAGTACTTC. It specifies CASSVDSGTHYEQYF.

This clonotype occurred a few times. V usage is TRBV2 and J usage is TRBJ2-3, with D perhaps matching TRBD1 or TRBD2 (5 bases each). Germline V gene sequence: CDR1 SNHLY, CDR2 FYNNEI. V was clipped by 5 bases and J by 11 bases, with 11 bases between them. This CDR3 is built from 11 residues. CDR3 amino acids: CASSLRGRQYF. The CDR3 DNA sequence: TGTGCCAGCAGTCTGAGGGGCCGGCAGTATTTT.

This clonotype was counted ten times or more. The chain employs TRBV20-1 and TRBJ2-7; 14 positions match TRBD2. With 4 bases clipped from V and 2 bases from J, the junction kept 4 bases outside the gene matches. The germline V gene has CDR1 DFQATT and CDR2 SNEGSKA (reference sequence). The CDR3 covers 15 residues. CDR3 sequence reads: CSATGLAGGAYEQYF. The DNA of the CDR3 is TGCAGTGCTACCGGACTAGCGGGAGGAGCCTACGAGCAGTACTTC.

A remark on this clonotype: Relative to the germline gene, one junction end is altered; a read error may explain this. The chain combines TRBV18 with TRBJ2-7; TRBD1 matches 11 bases. The CDR3 spans 15 residues. Germline assignment: CDR1 KGHSH and CDR2 LQKENI. This CDR3 reads CSSSPPMGQGVEQYF. The CDR3 DNA sequence: TGTTCCAGCTCACCACCAATGGGACAGGGGGTCGAGCAGTACTTC.

The rearrangement joins TRBV20-1 to TRBJ1-1; TRBD1 aligns across 8 bases. CDR3 length: 13 residues. Germline assignment: CDR1 DFQATT and CDR2 SNEGSKA (reference sequence). V shed 8 bases and J 7 bases; nucleotides not matched to a gene: 12. The CDR3 nucleotides are TGCAGTACGAGACAGGGGCCTTTTTTTGAAGCTTTCTTT. Translating it yields CSTRQGPFFEAFF.

The J gene is TRBJ2-1, the V gene TRBV4-2, with a weak D call TRBD1 (6 bases). The CDR3 is 18 residues long. Trimming took 4 bases from V and 6 from J, leaving 25 bases between them. The germline V gene encodes CDR1 LGHNA and CDR2 YNFKEQ. CDR3 coding DNA: TGTGCCAGCAGCCCCTCGTCCACGGGCCGCGGCAGGGGCAATGAGCAGTTCTTC. Translation gives CASSPSSTGRGRGNEQFF.

This clonotype has a handful of counts. The rearrangement uses TRBV4-2 and TRBJ1-2; 7 nucleotides agree with TRBD1. Germline CDR1 is LGHNA and CDR2 is YNFKEQ. CDR3 length: 17 amino acids. With 0 bases clipped from V and 4 bases from J, the junction kept 11 bases outside the gene matches. The CDR3 DNA reads as TGTGCCAGCAGCCAAGAAAGAGGGCAGGGGGAAGTCTATGGCTACACCTTC. It yields the protein CASSQERGQGEVYGYTF.

The chain recombines TRBV20-1 with TRBJ2-7, with TRBD2 identical over 8 bases. CDR3 length equals 15 residues. Germline V gives CDR1 DFQATT, CDR2 SNEGSKA (reference sequence). V shed 3 bases, J shed 2 bases, and the junction held 9 bases outside the gene matches. CDR3 DNA sequence: TGCAGTGCTAGTCCCCGGGTTAGCGGGACCTACGAGCAGTACTTC. The encoded protein is CSASPRVSGTYEQYF.

This clonotype was seen a few times. Relative to the germline gene, one junction end is altered; a read error may explain this. The gene calls are TRBV7-2 and TRBJ2-3; TRBD1 matches 9 bases. This CDR3 comprises 11 residues. Per germline, CDR1 SGHTA and CDR2 FQGNSA. The CDR3 sequence: CASSPGQGLLF. In DNA form, the CDR3 reads TGTGCCAGCAGCCCAGGACAGGGGCTGTTGTTT.

This chain links TRBV3-1 with TRBJ2-6, with 7 nucleotides matching TRBD1. The V segment lost 8 bases and the J segment 2 bases; nucleotides outside the gene matches: 9. From germline, CDR1 is LGHDT and CDR2 YNNKEL (reference sequence). This CDR3 is built from 16 residues. CDR3 residues: CASQGPTGPGANVLTF. CDR3 bases: TGTGCCAGCCAAGGGCCGACAGGGCCTGGGGCCAACGTCCTGACTTTC. Full variable domain (missing parts from reference TRBV3-1 and TRBJ2-6): DTAVSQTPKYLVTQMGNDKSIKCEQNLGHDTMYWYKQDSKKFLKIMFSYNNKELIINETVPNRFSPKSPDKAHLNLHINSLELGDSAVYFCASQGPTGPGANVLTFGAGSRLTVL.

The rearrangement links TRBV19 to TRBJ2-5; 11 positions agree with TRBD2. V dropped 5 bases and J dropped 4; count of bases not matched to a gene: 12. Germline V gene sequence: CDR1 LNHDA, CDR2 SQIVND (reference sequence). The CDR3 runs to 17 residues. The CDR3 sequence: CASSSTILAGALETQYF. The CDR3 nucleotides are TGTGCCAGTAGTTCGACGATACTAGCGGGAGCTCTAGAGACCCAGTACTTC.

This clonotype was recorded a few times. The chain links TRBV2 to TRBJ2-1; 8 nucleotides align to TRBD1. From germline, CDR1 is SNHLY and CDR2 FYNNEI. The CDR3 spans 16 residues. The V segment lost 6 bases and the J segment 5 bases; nucleotides outside the gene matches: 12. CDR3 residues: CASRHGQGLSNNEQFF. The CDR3 nucleotides are TGTGCCAGCAGACACGGACAGGGATTATCCAACAATGAGCAGTTCTTC.

This clonotype showed up just a few times. J is TRBJ1-5 and V is TRBV7-9, with D maybe TRBD1 (5 bases). This CDR3 contains 14 residues. Trimming shortened V by 1 base and J by 9 bases, and 13 bases separated the two germline ends. CDR1 and CDR2 (germline): SEHNR, FQNEAQ (reference sequence). The CDR3 loop reads CASSLDRSGGPQHF. The CDR3 nucleotides read TGTGCCAGCAGCTTAGACAGGTCCGGCGGGCCCCAGCATTTT.